These 19 T cell receptor beta chains were all obtained from the same sample, sequenced in a study of cytomegalovirus exposure and HLA in healthy donors. The PCR contained 60 Vbeta and 13 Jbeta primers. Produced via immunoSEQ multiplex PCR; TCRdb's table is partial and in-frame only. The sample records roughly 100,000 clones, around a tenth being singletons. Sequencing was done on a sample of PBMCs. The receptors shown here come from a man aged 50-59 years in good health and CMV-seropositive.

The gene calls are TRBV19 and TRBJ2-1; 11 bases align to TRBD1. J lost 8 bases, V lost 10 bases, and 13 bases had no gene match. The CDR3 loop spans 15 amino acids. Germline V gives CDR1 LNHDA, CDR2 SQIVND (reference sequence). The CDR3: CATRTGGAGNDEQFF. CDR3 coding DNA: TGTGCCACAAGGACAGGGGGCGCTGGAAACGATGAGCAGTTCTTC.

This rearrangement joins TRBV19 to TRBJ1-3; TRBD1 matches 8 bases. The CDR3 spans 15 residues. CDR1 is LNHDA and CDR2 is SQIVND in the germline V gene (reference sequence). V lost 5 bases to trimming and J lost 0 bases; unmatched junction nucleotides: 3. The CDR3 sequence is CASSGQGSSGNTIYF. The CDR3 region has the DNA TGTGCCAGTAGTGGACAGGGATCCTCTGGAAACACCATATATTTT.

V usage is TRBV18 and J usage is TRBJ2-6, with 7 bases fitting TRBD1. Germline V lookup: CDR1 KGHSH, CDR2 LQKENI. Unmatched junction bases numbered 3, after V lost 2 bases and J lost 2 bases. CDR3 size: 16 residues. The CDR3 nucleotides are TGTGCCAGCTCACCAGCTGGGACAGCTGGGGCCAACGTCCTGACTTTC. Protein: CASSPAGTAGANVLTF.

This clone appeared a few times. The chain is built from TRBV6-5 and TRBJ2-2; D is uncertain. Germline V gene sequence: CDR1 MNHEY, CDR2 SVGAGI. The V gene lost 6 bases and the J gene lost 3 bases, with 5 bases spanning the gap. CDR3 length: 12 residues. The CDR3 protein is CASSPYTGELFF. CDR3 DNA sequence: TGTGCCAGCAGCCCGTACACCGGGGAGCTGTTTTTT.

Only a few counts were recorded for this clone. The J gene is TRBJ2-7, the V gene TRBV2; 9 bases are a match to TRBD1. V dropped 8 bases and J dropped 2; count of bases not matched to a gene: 10. In germline, CDR1 is SNHLY, CDR2 FYNNEI. The CDR3 is 15 residues long. The CDR3, as DNA: TGTGCCAGCCAACGAGTCGGACAGGGGCCCTACGAGCAGTACTTC. Translating gives CASQRVGQGPYEQYF.

This clone has at least ten counts. This chain joins TRBV30 and TRBJ2-1; TRBD2 agrees at 7 bases. The germline CDR1 and CDR2 sequences are GTSNPN and SVGIG (reference sequence). V lost 0 bases and J lost 2; bases outside the gene matches: 4. The CDR3 loop spans 15 amino acids. The CDR3, as DNA: TGTGCCTGGAGTGTAGGCGGGACTACCTACAATGAGCAGTTCTTC. Translation gives CAWSVGGTTYNEQFF.

This sequence joins TRBV15 and TRBJ1-3; weak D call: TRBD1 (5 bases). Germline CDR1 and CDR2: LNHNV and YYDKDF (reference sequence). V dropped 0 bases and J dropped 2 bases, with 11 bases sitting between them. The CDR3 length is 16 residues. CDR3 sequence (DNA): TGTGCCACCAGCAGAGAAGGGGCTAGGACTGGAAACACCATATATTTT. This encodes CATSREGARTGNTIYF.

This chain's CDR3 is CASSQDPRDRGVDEQFF. CDR3 bases: TGTGCCAGCAGCCAAGACCCGAGGGACAGGGGAGTGGATGAGCAGTTCTTC. The chain carries TRBV4-2 and TRBJ2-1, with TRBD1 matching over 10 bases. Looked up from germline, CDR1 is LGHNA and CDR2 is YNFKEQ. This CDR3 has 17 amino acids. The ends lost 0 bases at V and 8 bases at J; junction bases unmatched: 10.

This clone has a single count. V is TRBV4-2 and J is TRBJ2-2; D remains ambiguous. Germline CDR1 LGHNA, CDR2 YNFKEQ. V was trimmed by 2 bases and J by 3 bases, leaving 13 bases between them. The CDR3 totals 16 residues. The CDR3 nucleotides read TGTGCCAGCAGCCAACTAGTGTCCACGGACACCGGGGAGCTGTTTTTT. The encoded protein is CASSQLVSTDTGELFF.

The chain is built from TRBV6-6 and TRBJ2-1; 11 bases agree with TRBD2. The CDR3 sequence is 16 residues long. Germline V gene sequence: CDR1 MNHNY, CDR2 SVGAGI (reference sequence). The V and J ends lost 0 bases and 7 bases, in that order; junction bases with no gene match: 5. The CDR3 DNA is TGTGCCAGCAGTTACTCTACTAGCGGGAGCGGTAATGAGCAGTTCTTC. It codes for CASSYSTSGSGNEQFF.

The table lists this clone with a few counts. The chain joins TRBV27 to TRBJ2-1, with 14 bases matching TRBD2. Germline CDR1 reads MNHEY; CDR2 reads SMNVEV (reference sequence). J gave up 9 bases and V 10 bases, and 8 bases lay outside the gene matches. This CDR3 is 14 amino acids long. The CDR3 DNA is TGTGCCACCCGGACTAGCGGGAGGAAAATTGAGCAGTTCTTC. Translated, it gives CATRTSGRKIEQFF.

The chain recombines TRBV7-9 with TRBJ1-5; D perhaps matches TRBD1 (5 bases). There are 14 residues in the CDR3. Germline V CDR1 and CDR2: SEHNR, FQNEAQ (reference sequence). Trimming cost V 5 bases and J 3 bases, with 11 bases left between them. Here the CDR3 reads CASSQGGPNQPQHF. The CDR3 DNA reads TGTGCCAGCAGCCAGGGAGGACCCAATCAGCCCCAGCATTTT.

This clone has ten or more counts. The rearrangement joins TRBV19 to TRBJ2-7; maybe TRBD1 (5 bases). Trimming removed 6 bases from V and 6 bases from J, with 15 bases in between. Germline CDR1 reads LNHDA; CDR2 reads SQIVND (reference sequence). The CDR3 totals 13 residues. CDR3 sequence: CASSRLGQPEQYF. CDR3 DNA sequence: TGTGCCAGTAGCCGTCTTGGACAACCCGAGCAGTACTTC.

This clone was counted between two and nine times. This sequence joins TRBV14 and TRBJ1-1; 8 nucleotides line up with TRBD1. Trimming cost V 2 bases and J 3 bases; bases outside gene matches: 5. CDR1 and CDR2 (germline): SGHDN, FVKESK. This CDR3 region has 15 residues. The CDR3 reads CASSQLRGHDTEAFF. In DNA, the CDR3 is TGTGCCAGCAGCCAACTCAGGGGGCACGACACTGAAGCTTTCTTT.

V is TRBV5-1 and J is TRBJ1-6, with D hard to call. The ends were cut back, 4 bases at V and 3 bases at J, with 17 bases in the middle. Germline V gene data show CDR1 as SGHRS and CDR2 as YFSETQ. The length of the CDR3 is 17 residues. CDR3 sequence reads: CASSHSDLTYYNSPLHF. CDR3 bases: TGCGCCAGCAGCCACTCAGACCTGACTTACTATAATTCACCCCTCCACTTT. The variable domain in full, with the rest retrieved from reference TRBV5-1 and TRBJ1-6, is KAGVTQTPRYLIKTRGQQVTLSCSPISGHRSVSWYQQTPGQGLQFLFEYFSETQRNKGNFPGRFSGRQFSNSRSEMNVSTLELGDSALYLCASSHSDLTYYNSPLHFGNGTRLTVT.

This clone was seen only once. A junction end diverges from the germline sequence, so it may reflect a read error. The chain links TRBV7-9 to TRBJ2-3, with 8 bases fitting TRBD1. The CDR3 loop spans 13 amino acids. Germline CDR1 reads SEHNR; CDR2 reads FQNEAQ (reference sequence). The CDR3 DNA sequence: TGTGCCAGCGGACAGGGCTTAACAGATAAGCAGTATTTT. This sequence encodes CASGQGLTDKQYF.

The chain links TRBV28 to TRBJ1-6, with a weak D call TRBD1 (5 bases). This CDR3 comprises 15 residues. Germline V gives CDR1 MDHEN, CDR2 SYDVKM. Trimming cost V 2 bases and J 14 bases, with 19 bases left between them. CDR3 protein: CASSLSAGGVKTLHF. The DNA for the CDR3 is TGTGCCAGCAGTTTAAGCGCGGGGGGGGTGAAGACCCTCCACTTT.

This clone has a handful of counts. The chain uses TRBV5-1 and TRBJ2-1, with TRBD2 matching over 10 bases. Trimming took 6 bases from V and 4 from J; bases not matched to a gene: 16. The germline CDR1 and CDR2 sequences are SGHRS and YFSETQ. There are 18 residues in the CDR3. CDR3 coding DNA: TGCGCCAGCACCGATGCCCTTCACCTAGCGGGAGCTTACAATGAGCAGTTCTTC. Translation gives CASTDALHLAGAYNEQFF.

This chain links TRBV19 with TRBJ2-7; 10 positions match TRBD2. CDR3 length: 17 residues. Trimming took 5 bases from V and 0 from J; bases not matched to a gene: 10. Germline V gives CDR1 LNHDA, CDR2 SQIVND (reference sequence). The CDR3 protein is CASSPSSGSLGSYEQYF. CDR3 coding DNA: TGTGCCAGTAGTCCTTCTAGCGGGAGTCTGGGCTCCTACGAGCAGTACTTC.